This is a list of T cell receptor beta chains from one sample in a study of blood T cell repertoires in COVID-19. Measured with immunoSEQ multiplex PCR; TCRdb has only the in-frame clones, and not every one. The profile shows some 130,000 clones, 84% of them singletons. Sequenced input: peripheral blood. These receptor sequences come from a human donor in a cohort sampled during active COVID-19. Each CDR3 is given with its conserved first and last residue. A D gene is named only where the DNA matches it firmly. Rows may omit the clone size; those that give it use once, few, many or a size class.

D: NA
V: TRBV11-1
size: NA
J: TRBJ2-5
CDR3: CASSKDSYQETQYF
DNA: TGTGCCAGCAGCAAAGACAGTTACCAAGAGACCCAGTACTTC

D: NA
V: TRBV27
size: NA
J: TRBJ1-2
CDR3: CASSLSGVYGYTF
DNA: TGTGCCAGCAGTTTATCAGGAGTCTATGGCTACACCTTC

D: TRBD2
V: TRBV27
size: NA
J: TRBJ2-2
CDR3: CASSQGLAGDGGELFF
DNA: TGTGCCAGCAGTCAGGGACTAGCGGGGGACGGCGGGGAGCTGTTTTTT

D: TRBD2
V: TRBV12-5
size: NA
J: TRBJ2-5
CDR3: CASRASGRSETQYF
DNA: TGTGCTAGTCGGGCTAGCGGGAGATCAGAGACCCAGTACTTC

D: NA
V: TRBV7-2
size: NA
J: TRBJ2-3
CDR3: CASSPGLITDTQYF
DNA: TGTGCCAGCAGCCCAGGCCTTATCACAGATACGCAGTATTTT

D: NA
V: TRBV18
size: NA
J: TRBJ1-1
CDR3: CASSPGQNTEAFF
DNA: TGTGCCAGCTCACCGGGACAGAACACTGAAGCTTTCTTT

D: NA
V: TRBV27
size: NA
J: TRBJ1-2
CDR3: CASRVSGRRGGYTF
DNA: TGTGCCAGCAGAGTTAGCGGACGAAGGGGAGGCTACACCTTC

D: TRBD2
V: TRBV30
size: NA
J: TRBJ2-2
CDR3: CAWNRLAGGVGELFF
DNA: TGTGCCTGGAACCGACTAGCGGGAGGGGTCGGGGAGCTGTTTTTT

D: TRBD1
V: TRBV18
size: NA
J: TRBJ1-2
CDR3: CASSLSPGQANYGYTF
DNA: TGTGCCAGCTCACTAAGTCCGGGACAGGCGAACTATGGCTACACCTTC

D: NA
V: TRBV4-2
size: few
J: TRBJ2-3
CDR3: CASSQDKAGGTDTQYF
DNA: TGTGCCAGCAGCCAAGATAAGGCCGGGGGCACAGATACGCAGTATTTT

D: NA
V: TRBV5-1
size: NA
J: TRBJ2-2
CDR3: CASSPRGSVLGELFF
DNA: TGCGCCAGCAGCCCGAGAGGCAGTGTGTTGGGGGAGCTGTTTTTT

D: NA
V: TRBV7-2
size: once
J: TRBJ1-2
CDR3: CASSLVGGDLYGYTF
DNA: TGTGCCAGCAGCTTAGTGGGGGGGGACCTCTATGGCTACACCTTC

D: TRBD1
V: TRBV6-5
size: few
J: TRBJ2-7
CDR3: CASSRDRGHEQYF
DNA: TGTGCCAGCAGTAGAGACAGGGGTCACGAGCAGTACTTC

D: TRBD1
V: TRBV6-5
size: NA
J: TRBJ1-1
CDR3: CASSNDRATEAFF
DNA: TGTGCCAGCAGTAACGACAGGGCCACTGAAGCTTTCTTT

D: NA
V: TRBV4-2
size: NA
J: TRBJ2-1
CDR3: CASSQDAGHEQFF
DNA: TGTGCCAGCAGCCAAGATGCGGGACATGAGCAGTTCTTC

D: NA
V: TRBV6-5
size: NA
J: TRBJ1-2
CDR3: CASSLGSGLDGYTF
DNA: TGTGCCAGCTCCTTGGGTTCAGGGTTGGATGGCTACACCTTC

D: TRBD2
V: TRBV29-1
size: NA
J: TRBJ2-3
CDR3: CSVAWGGTDTQYF
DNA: TGCAGCGTTGCCTGGGGGGGGACAGATACGCAGTATTTT